This entry lists 26 T cell receptor beta chains sequenced from one sample in a study of cytomegalovirus exposure and HLA in healthy donors. The PCR employed 60 Vbeta primers together with 13 Jbeta primers. Assay used: immunoSEQ multiplex PCR; TCRdb lists only in-frame clones, some missing. The sample has 150,000 to 200,000 clones; about 81% are singletons. Source material: PBMCs. These receptors all stem from a man aged 18 to 29 in good health and CMV-seronegative.

CDR3 sequence (DNA): TGTGCCAGCAGTTACAGGGAGCTCACTGAAGCTTTCTTT. This translates into CASSYRELTEAFF. The chain couples TRBV6-5 to TRBJ1-1; the D is unclear. In germline, CDR1 is MNHEY, CDR2 SVGAGI. The CDR3 contains 13 residues. V was pared by 2 bases and J by 4 bases, with 8 bases between.

This chain uses TRBV21-1 with TRBJ1-5. TRBV21-1 is a documented pseudogene. This CDR3 has 15 residues. CDR3 sequence (DNA): TGTGCCAGCGTACGAAGCCCGATCCGCAATCAGCCCCAGCATTTT. Amino acid sequence: CASVRSPIRNQPQHF.

The count of this clone is one. The rearrangement joins TRBV7-8 to TRBJ2-1; D uncertain. This CDR3 region has 14 residues. Germline-derived CDR1 and CDR2 are SGHVS and FQNEAQ. V was trimmed by 4 bases and J by 3 bases, leaving 10 bases between them. CDR3 loop: CASSSTEIYNEQFF. The CDR3 nucleotides are TGTGCCAGCAGCTCTACAGAGATCTACAATGAGCAGTTCTTC. Based on the CDR3 plus reference TRBV7-8 and TRBJ2-1, the full variable domain is GAGVSQSPRYKVAKRGQDVALRCDPISGHVSLFWYQQALGQGPEFLTYFQNEAQLDKSGLPSDRFFAERPEGSVSTLKIQRTQQEDSAVYLCASSSTEIYNEQFFGPGTRLTVL.

This clone was counted once. The chain combines TRBV5-4 with TRBJ2-3; no clear D gene. Looked up from germline, CDR1 is SGHNT and CDR2 is YYREEE (reference sequence). The CDR3 runs to 16 residues. The germline V and J ends were trimmed by 0 bases and 0 bases, with 11 bases remaining between them. The CDR3 coding sequence is TGTGCCAGCAGCTTGGATTTCACTCCCAGCACAGATACGCAGTATTTT. Its translation is CASSLDFTPSTDTQYF.

The genes are TRBV11-2 and TRBJ1-4, with unresolved D. Looked up from germline, CDR1 is SGHAT and CDR2 is FQNNGV. This CDR3 region has 15 residues. Trimming stripped 1 base from V and 5 bases from J, with 11 bases between. CDR3 amino acids: CASSLGGVGNEKLFF. The CDR3 nucleotides are TGTGCCAGCAGCTTAGGCGGGGTGGGGAATGAAAAACTGTTTTTT.

V usage is TRBV7-3 and J usage is TRBJ2-1; possible D gene TRBD2, 6 bases. Germline V gene sequence: CDR1 SGHTA, CDR2 FQGTGA. V lost 5 bases and J lost 7, with 18 bases in between. The CDR3 has 15 amino acids. Written as DNA, the CDR3 is TGTGCCAGCAGCCCCCAGGGCGGGATCGGTAATGAGCAGTTCTTC. It specifies CASSPQGGIGNEQFF.

This chain connects TRBV11-2 to TRBJ2-7; D not resolved. Germline CDR1 SGHAT, CDR2 FQNNGV. Trimming took off 3 bases at V and 3 bases at J, with 15 bases between the two ends. CDR3 length: 15 amino acids. The CDR3 sequence is CASSFFASGGYEQYF. CDR3 nucleotide sequence: TGTGCCAGCAGCTTTTTCGCGTCAGGTGGCTACGAGCAGTACTTC. Filled out from reference TRBV11-2 and TRBJ2-7, the complete variable domain reads EAGVAQSPRYKIIEKRQSVAFWCNPISGHATLYWYQQILGQGPKLLIQFQNNGVVDDSQLPKDRFSAERLKGVDSTLKIQPAKLEDSAVYLCASSFFASGGYEQYFGPGTRLTVT.

The CDR3, as DNA: TGTGCCAGCAGCGGACGGACTAGCGGGCTCCAAGAGACCCAGTACTTC. Encoded protein: CASSGRTSGLQETQYF. This chain links TRBV13 with TRBJ2-5; TRBD2 matches at 11 bases. The CDR3 extends over 16 amino acids. V shed 5 bases, J shed 1 base, and the junction held 6 bases outside the gene matches. The germline CDR1 and CDR2 sequences are PRHDT and FYEKMQ (reference sequence).

This sequence joins TRBV9 and TRBJ1-3; D is undetermined. The germline V gene has CDR1 SGDLS and CDR2 YYNGEE. The CDR3 is made up of 12 amino acids. Trimming cost V 0 bases and J 7 bases, with 5 bases left between them. The chain's CDR3 is CASSVGENTIYF. The DNA of the CDR3 is TGTGCCAGCAGCGTAGGGGAGAACACCATATATTTT.

The rearrangement uses TRBV27 and TRBJ2-7; 8 nucleotides align to TRBD1. V dropped 4 bases and J dropped 2; count of bases not matched to a gene: 1. Germline V gene sequence: CDR1 MNHEY, CDR2 SMNVEV (reference sequence). The CDR3 covers 13 residues. The CDR3 DNA reads TGTGCCAGCAGTTGGGGACAGGCCTACGAGCAGTACTTC. It translates to CASSWGQAYEQYF.

V gene TRBV4-3 combines with J gene TRBJ1-1, with 8 nucleotides matching TRBD1. Germline V CDR1 and CDR2: LGHNA, YSLEER. The CDR3 is made up of 14 amino acids. The V and J ends lost 4 bases and 1 base, in that order; junction bases with no gene match: 2. The DNA for the CDR3 is TGCGCCAGCAGCCGGACAGGGTCGAACACTGAAGCTTTCTTT. Translated, it gives CASSRTGSNTEAFF.

This clone was seen only once. The chain couples TRBV5-1 to TRBJ2-7; 8 nucleotides line up with TRBD1. This CDR3 region has 15 residues. From germline, CDR1 is SGHRS and CDR2 YFSETQ. The junction had 10 bases not matched to a gene; V was cut back by 5 bases and J by 3 bases. CDR3 in amino acids: CASSFQTGANYEQYF. CDR3 sequence (DNA): TGCGCCAGCAGTTTCCAGACAGGGGCGAACTACGAGCAGTACTTC.

The genes are TRBV29-1 and TRBJ1-5, with D unresolved. Germline CDR1 and CDR2: SQVTM and ANQGSEA. This CDR3 is 12 amino acids long. With 0 bases removed from V and 11 bases from J, the gap between germline ends came to 11 bases. CDR3 coding DNA: TGCAGCGTTGAAGATTCCCCTGGAGCCCAGCATTTT. Translating gives CSVEDSPGAQHF. The full variable domain, its missing parts supplied by reference TRBV29-1 and TRBJ1-5, is SAVISQKPSRDICQRGTSLTIQCQVDSQVTMMFWYRQQPGQSLTLIATANQGSEATYESGFVIDKFPISRPNLTFSTLTVSNMSPEDSSIYLCSVEDSPGAQHFGDGTRLSIL.

This chain uses TRBV2 with TRBJ2-3, with D possibly being TRBD2 (6 bases). CDR3 length: 15 amino acids. Trimming removed 0 bases from V and 8 bases from J, with 15 bases in between. Germline assignment: CDR1 SNHLY and CDR2 FYNNEI. The CDR3 here is CASSEAGSIGGTQYF. In DNA, the CDR3 is TGTGCCAGCAGTGAAGCGGGGTCGATCGGGGGTACGCAGTATTTT.

This chain joins TRBV5-4 and TRBJ2-5; 8 bases are a match to TRBD2. The V and J ends lost 3 bases and 4 bases, in that order; junction bases with no gene match: 8. The V gene's germline CDR1 is SGHNT and CDR2 YYREEE (reference sequence). The CDR3 has 15 residues. CDR3 DNA sequence: TGTGCCAGCAGCTCCCCCACGGCGGGGGGAGAGACCCAGTACTTC. Translation: CASSSPTAGGETQYF. Supplemented by reference TRBV5-4 and TRBJ2-5, the full variable domain reads ETGVTQSPTHLIKTRGQQVTLRCSSQSGHNTVSWYQQALGQGPQFIFQYYREEENGRGNFPPRFSGLQFPNYSSELNVNALELDDSALYLCASSSPTAGGETQYFGPGTRLLVL.

The chain has TRBV19 and TRBJ1-5; 9 nucleotides line up with TRBD1. There are 14 residues in the CDR3. Germline-derived CDR1 and CDR2 are LNHDA and SQIVND (reference sequence). V shed 5 bases, J shed 7 bases, and the junction held 6 bases outside the gene matches. The CDR3 DNA sequence: TGTGCCAGTAGTCTCCGAGACAGGGGGCAGCCCCAGCATTTT. Translating it yields CASSLRDRGQPQHF.

This chain connects TRBV5-4 to TRBJ1-4, with D perhaps matching TRBD1 (5 bases). The V end lost 1 base, the J end lost 8 bases, and 15 bases lay between the germline ends. The V gene's germline CDR1 is SGHNT and CDR2 YYREEE (reference sequence). The CDR3 is 15 amino acids. CDR3 bases: TGTGCCAGCAGCTTGTTCGGGCGCCGGGGGGAAAAACTGTTTTTT. Encoded protein: CASSLFGRRGEKLFF.

Of note for this clone: A read error may produce the germline difference seen at one junction end. The chain has TRBV7-2 and TRBJ2-2, with D perhaps TRBD1 (6 bases). Germline CDR1 and CDR2: SGHTA and FQGNSA. CDR3 size: 12 residues. CDR3 DNA: TGTGCCAGCAGCTTATCGAACAGGGAACTGTTTTTT. Amino acid sequence: CASSLSNRELFF.

This chain links TRBV7-9 with TRBJ1-2, with 7 bases that match TRBD1. Germline CDR1 SEHNR, CDR2 FQNEAQ (reference sequence). With 6 bases clipped from V and 0 bases from J, the junction kept 7 bases outside the gene matches. CDR3 length equals 15 residues. CDR3 coding DNA: TGTGCCAGCAGTCAAACAGGGGCCCCTAACTATGGCTACACCTTC. Encoded protein: CASSQTGAPNYGYTF.

In DNA form, the CDR3 reads TGTGCCAGCAGCACCAGACTAGCGGGACTCTCCTACAATGAGCAGTTCTTC. Protein product: CASSTRLAGLSYNEQFF. The chain couples TRBV7-9 to TRBJ2-1; 11 bases line up with TRBD2. The ends lost 5 bases at V and 0 bases at J; junction bases unmatched: 6. The CDR3 loop spans 17 amino acids. In germline, CDR1 is SEHNR, CDR2 FQNEAQ (reference sequence).

This chain connects TRBV11-2 to TRBJ2-7, with TRBD2 identical over 7 bases. This CDR3 region has 16 residues. Germline CDR1 SGHAT, CDR2 FQNNGV. The trim removed 4 bases at V and 5 bases at J, leaving 14 bases unmatched. CDR3 loop: CASSSRALREINEQYF. Here the CDR3 DNA reads TGTGCCAGCAGCTCCCGCGCCTTGCGGGAGATCAACGAGCAGTACTTC. The full variable domain, in which reference TRBV11-2 and TRBJ2-7 provide the parts outside the CDR3, is EAGVAQSPRYKIIEKRQSVAFWCNPISGHATLYWYQQILGQGPKLLIQFQNNGVVDDSQLPKDRFSAERLKGVDSTLKIQPAKLEDSAVYLCASSSRALREINEQYFGPGTRLTVT.

This rearrangement joins TRBV5-1 to TRBJ2-3; 11 positions match TRBD2. J lost 6 bases, V lost 0 bases, and 6 bases had no gene match. Germline CDR1 and CDR2: SGHRS and YFSETQ. The CDR3 is made up of 16 amino acids. The DNA for the CDR3 is TGCGCCAGCAGCTTGGATCTAGCGGGGGGAGGGGATACGCAGTATTTT. It is translated as CASSLDLAGGGDTQYF.

The V gene is TRBV5-4, the J gene TRBJ2-3, with D possibly being TRBD2 (5 bases). The germline V gene has CDR1 SGHNT and CDR2 YYREEE (reference sequence). V lost 4 bases and J 1 base, leaving 10 bases between the germline ends. This CDR3 is built from 14 residues. Here the CDR3 DNA reads TGTGCCAGCAGCCGAGACGGGGGCACAGATACGCAGTATTTT. It is translated as CASSRDGGTDTQYF.

V is TRBV5-4 and J is TRBJ2-1, with TRBD2 identical over 9 bases. V lost 1 base to trimming and J lost 3 bases; unmatched junction nucleotides: 8. The CDR3 consists of 17 residues. CDR1 is SGHNT, CDR2 YYREEE, per germline (reference sequence). This chain's CDR3 is CASSLSPTSGFYNEQFF. CDR3 coding DNA: TGTGCCAGCAGCTTGTCCCCGACTAGCGGTTTCTACAATGAGCAGTTCTTC.

This clone has a handful of counts. This chain connects TRBV27 to TRBJ2-5, with TRBD1 matching over 11 bases. This CDR3 is built from 16 residues. Per the germline V gene, CDR1 is MNHEY and CDR2 is SMNVEV (reference sequence). With 3 bases clipped from V and 1 base from J, the junction kept 4 bases outside the gene matches. The CDR3 loop reads CASSFSGTGGQETQYF. CDR3 bases: TGTGCCAGCAGTTTTTCCGGGACAGGGGGCCAAGAGACCCAGTACTTC.

This chain connects TRBV28 to TRBJ1-6; the match to TRBD1 covers 7 bases. CDR1 and CDR2 (germline): MDHEN, SYDVKM. With 9 bases clipped from V and 8 bases from J, the junction kept 1 base outside the gene matches. This CDR3 comprises 11 residues. The CDR3 nucleotides are TGTGCCAGTACAGGGGATTCACCCCTCCACTTT. This gives the protein CASTGDSPLHF.